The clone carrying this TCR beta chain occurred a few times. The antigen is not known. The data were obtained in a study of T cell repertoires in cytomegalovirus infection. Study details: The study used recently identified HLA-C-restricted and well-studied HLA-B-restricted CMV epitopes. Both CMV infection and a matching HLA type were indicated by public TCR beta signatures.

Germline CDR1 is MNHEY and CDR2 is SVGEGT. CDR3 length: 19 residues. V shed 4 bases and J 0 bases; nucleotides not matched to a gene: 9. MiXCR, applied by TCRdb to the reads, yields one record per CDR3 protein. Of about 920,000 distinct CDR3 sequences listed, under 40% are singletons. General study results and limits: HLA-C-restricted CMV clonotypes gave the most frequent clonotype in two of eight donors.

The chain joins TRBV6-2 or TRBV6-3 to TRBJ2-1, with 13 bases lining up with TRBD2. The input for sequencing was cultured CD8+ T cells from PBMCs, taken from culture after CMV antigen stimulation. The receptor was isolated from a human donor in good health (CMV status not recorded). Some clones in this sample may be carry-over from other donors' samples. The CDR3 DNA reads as TGTGCCAGCAGTTCCAGGACTAGCGGGGGATTGAGCTCCTACAATGAGCAGTTCTTC. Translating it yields CASSSRTSGGLSSYNEQFF.